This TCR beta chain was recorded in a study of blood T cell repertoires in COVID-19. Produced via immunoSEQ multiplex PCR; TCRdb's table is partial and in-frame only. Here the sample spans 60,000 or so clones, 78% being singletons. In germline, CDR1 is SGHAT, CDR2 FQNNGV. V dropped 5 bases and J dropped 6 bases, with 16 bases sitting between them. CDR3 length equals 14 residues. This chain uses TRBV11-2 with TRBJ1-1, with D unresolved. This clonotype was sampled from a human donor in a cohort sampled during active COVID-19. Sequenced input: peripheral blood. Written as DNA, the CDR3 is TGTGCCAGCAGCCCTCCGAGGGCCTGGGCTGAAGCTTTCTTT. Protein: CASSPPRAWAEAFF. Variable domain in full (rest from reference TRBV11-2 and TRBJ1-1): EAGVAQSPRYKIIEKRQSVAFWCNPISGHATLYWYQQILGQGPKLLIQFQNNGVVDDSQLPKDRFSAERLKGVDSTLKIQPAKLEDSAVYLCASSPPRAWAEAFFGQGTRLTVV.